This T cell receptor (beta chain) appears in the sequencing data of a study of T cell clones after liver transplantation (dated by TCRdb to between 2017 and 2020). Describing the broader study: The samples were obtained from ITN030ST, a randomized trial that attempted immunosuppression withdrawal within 2 years after liver transplantation. To count as tolerant, a recipient had to stay completely off immunosuppression for at least one year without liver enzymes climbing beyond twice the upper limit of normal. Blood samples were taken pre-transplant, pre-randomization before withdrawal, and post-randomization after full withdrawal or failed withdrawal. Of the 8 liver transplant recipients making up the studied cohort, 3 were classified as tolerant and 5 as non-tolerant. Of the eight recipients, a few were HCV-positive, while the remaining recipients had been transplanted for non-autoimmune, non-viral indications. As an antigen-independent comparator for the donor-reactive sequences, third party-reactive TCRbeta sequences from pre-transplant MLRs were identified as well. Subjects received no induction therapy and standard immunosuppression until randomization at 12-24 months post-transplant. Donor-reactive T cell clones were identified using TCRbeta sequencing after a pre-transplant mixed lymphocyte reaction and were then followed in post-transplant blood. Here is what the overall study found, with its caveats: The conclusions were considered preliminary, being limited by small, heterogeneous patient numbers and non-standardized post-transplant time points. Donor-reactive sequences decreased more than third party-reactive sequences, which suggests partial antigen-specific deletion that was not related to withdrawal success. Circulating donor-reactive CD4 TCRbeta sequences fell significantly post-transplant in 5 of 8 subjects, irrespective of tolerance or HCV status. Low numbers of available donor cells limited the measurable donor-reactive repertoire in a couple of subjects. Since no allograft tissue specimens were available, donor-reactive T cells may have migrated into the graft instead of being deleted. When repertoire turnover was accounted for, significantly reduced detection of donor-reactive sequences was found in 7 of 8 subjects for CD4 and in 8 of 8 subjects for CD8.

Unstimulated PBMCs, after thawing, were stained for CD3, CD4 and CD8 and then FACS-sorted into CD3+CD4+ and CD3+CD8+ populations. All 8 studied subjects were randomized to withdrawal of immunosuppression. The Qiagen DNeasy Blood and Tissue Kit was used to isolate genomic DNA. Using immunoSEQ, frozen genomic DNA was subjected to high-throughput TCRbeta CDR3 sequencing, a process that included PCR amplification, mapping, bias correction and internal controls. The authors' analysis ran thus. Productive rearrangements were retained, and unique TCRbeta sequences were defined by the CDR3 nucleotide sequence together with the V and J gene. For a sequence to be called donor-reactive, it needed a frequency of at least 0.01% and at least 5-fold expansion in CFSE-low cells compared with unstimulated pre-transplant cells. Minimum frequency thresholds were set for each subject based on the unstimulated sample with the lowest template count, ensuring at least 90% detection power. Jensen-Shannon divergence between the top 1000 TCRbeta sequences post-transplant and pre-transplant was used to measure repertoire turnover. Two-sided Fisher's exact tests were used to test for changes in how often donor-reactive sequences were detected. The immuneACCESS repertoire file appears here via TCRdb, limited to in-frame rearrangements. These files lack a portion of the clones; in checked studies, under half of the deficit traces to unresolved V genes, and the cause of the others is not known. Clonal size and the V and J genes are those of that table, whereas D and trimming came from the DNA. The sample table contains tens of thousands of clones; only one count was recorded for around 80% of them. The top ten hold 2% to 2.5% of the sample.

With regard to this clone: It lacks a known antigen. No base quality values were provided; no much bigger clone lies one nucleotide off.

Per the germline V gene, SGHDT is the CDR1 and YYEEEE is the CDR2. The cysteine opens and the phenylalanine closes a CDR3 of 16 amino acids. Only the CDR3 region is kept as DNA, spanning 48 bases read in frame from base 1. V lost 0 bases and J lost 6 bases, and the count of bases not matched to a germline gene is 8. This chain joins TRBV5-6 to TRBJ2-1, with 8 central nucleotides matching TRBD1. The receptor was isolated from a human patient who received a liver transplant. Following transplantation, part of the T cell population may be supplied by the graft donor rather than the patient. Sample: CD4+ T cells from blood, taken roughly 50 months after liver transplant. CDR3 reads: CASSLVMPGGLNEQFF. The DNA is as follows: TGTGCCAGCAGCTTGGTAATGCCAGGGGGCCTCAATGAGCAGTTCTTC.